This T cell receptor (beta chain) was recorded in a study of cytomegalovirus exposure and HLA in healthy donors. Study results and caveats: The classifier, whose performance was assessed in both the original and validation cohorts, reportedly diagnosed cytomegalovirus status with high specificity and sensitivity.

Germline values: CDR1 MDHEN, CDR2 SYDVKM. The CDR3 length is 15 residues. V lost 3 bases and J lost 0, with 12 bases in between. The protocol was immunoSEQ multiplex PCR, while the TCRdb copy is restricted to in-frame clones and leaves out a portion. The table shows about 240,000 clones, with just under 90% occurring only once. Details on this clone: Its antigen is unidentified.

The genes are TRBV28 and TRBJ2-7, with D possibly TRBD2 on 5 matching bases. The clonotype originates from a man younger than 30 in good health and CMV-seronegative. Sample: PBMCs. CDR3 bases: TGTGCCAGCAGTTTCGGGATTGTAAGCTCCTACGAGCAGTACTTC. It codes for CASSFGIVSSYEQYF.